This TCR beta chain derives from a study of blood T cell repertoires in COVID-19. Turning to the study itself: Researchers got acute and convalescent COVID-19 samples from the United States, Italy and Spain. The analysed material was cDNA or gDNA that came from T cells, B-cell-depleted T cells, or PBMCs.

Authors' methods: Cell counts per sample came from amplifying reference gene primers. Sequencing used immunoSEQ multiplex PCR; TCRdb keeps in-frame clones, though not all of them. V and J calls plus clone size are reproduced from that table; the DNA served to infer D and trimming. Altogether about 160,000 clones are present, approximately 90% being singletons, with the ten largest covering around 2.1%. The sequence was collected from a man younger than 35 with acute or convalescent COVID-19. Material for sequencing was peripheral blood.

CDR3 nucleotide sequence: TGTGCCAGCAGTACCTTACCGACAGTGAGCTCCTACAATGAGCAGTTCTTC. Translation: CASSTLPTVSSYNEQFF. The chain employs TRBV27 and TRBJ2-1, with D possibly being TRBD1 (5 bases). Germline CDR1 is MNHEY and CDR2 is SMNVEV (reference sequence). The CDR3 spans 17 residues. Trimming pared 5 bases from V and 0 bases from J, leaving 17 bases between.